A single sample is the source of the 27 T cell receptor beta chains below, sequenced in a study of Graves' ophthalmopathy and Graves' hyperthyroidism. CDR3 regions of TCR beta were amplified from RNA transcripts. In the first round, RT-PCR was carried out with HTBI primers, and a multiplex PCR formed the second round. TCRdb re-called the multiplex PCR reads with MiXCR, one entry per CDR3 protein. This sample has 350,000 to 450,000 distinct CDR3 sequences, with around 21% found just once. Sequenced: peripheral blood. Receptors were obtained from a woman in her late teens or twenties with stable Graves' hyperthyroidism.

The chain has TRBV24-1 and TRBJ2-7; the match to TRBD2 covers 9 bases. The trim removed 3 bases at V and 3 bases at J, leaving 11 bases unmatched. This CDR3 comprises 17 residues. Per germline, CDR1 KGHDR and CDR2 SFDVKD. In nucleotides, the CDR3 is TGTGCCACCAGTGATAAGTCTAGCGGGATCAGATACTACGAGCAGTACTTC. It yields the protein CATSDKSSGIRYYEQYF.

The rearrangement links TRBV5-1 to TRBJ2-7; D is uncertain. There are 13 residues in the CDR3. Germline lookup yields CDR1 SGHRS and CDR2 YFSETQ. The V gene lost 3 bases and the J gene lost 4 bases, with 11 bases spanning the gap. The CDR3: CASSWQIGYEQYF. Here the CDR3 DNA reads TGCGCCAGCAGCTGGCAGATCGGTTACGAGCAGTACTTC.

This clonotype was recorded at least ten times. The chain has TRBV7-9 and TRBJ2-7; 11 bases agree with TRBD2. V was clipped by 5 bases and J by 3 bases; unmatched bases: 6. The germline V gene encodes CDR1 SEHNR and CDR2 FQNEAQ (reference sequence). The CDR3 contains 15 residues. The CDR3 here is CASSKLGTSGYEQYF. The CDR3 DNA reads TGTGCCAGCAGCAAACTCGGGACTAGCGGCTACGAGCAGTACTTC.

In its sample, this clonotype was seen many times. The V and J genes are TRBV15 and TRBJ2-7, with TRBD1 matching 8 bases. V was pared by 5 bases and J by 5 bases, with 8 bases of the junction left unmatched. This CDR3 is built from 14 residues. Germline V gives CDR1 LNHNV, CDR2 YYDKDF (reference sequence). This chain's CDR3 is CATSFGTGFHEQYF. The CDR3 DNA reads as TGTGCCACCAGCTTCGGGACAGGATTCCACGAGCAGTACTTC.

This clonotype came up a few times. This rearrangement joins TRBV6-2 or TRBV6-3 to TRBJ1-2; a possible D gene is TRBD1 (6 bases). The CDR3 extends over 12 amino acids. Germline CDR1 and CDR2: MNHEY and SVGEGT. The germline V and J ends were trimmed by 5 bases and 5 bases, with 9 bases remaining between them. The CDR3 nucleotides are TGTGCCAGCAGTCAGGGGAAGTATGGCTACACCTTC. Protein sequence: CASSQGKYGYTF.

There are many counts of this clonotype. The CDR3 loop reads CASSLVLGSAVAGEQYF. As DNA, the CDR3 is TGCGCCAGCAGCTTGGTCCTCGGTTCAGCGGTTGCGGGCGAGCAGTACTTC. This chain joins TRBV5-1 and TRBJ2-7, with a tentative D call TRBD2 (5 bases). Germline CDR1 SGHRS, CDR2 YFSETQ. V was shortened by 0 bases and J by 6 bases, with 22 bases between the two germline ends. This CDR3 contains 17 residues.

The sample holds many counts of this clonotype. The chain uses TRBV24-1 and TRBJ2-2, with 7 positions matching TRBD1. The CDR3 has 13 residues. Germline assignment: CDR1 KGHDR and CDR2 SFDVKD. V shed 8 bases and J 5 bases; nucleotides not matched to a gene: 4. The CDR3 DNA sequence: TGTGCCACCAATGACAGGGTGACCGGGGAGCTGTTTTTT. Translating it yields CATNDRVTGELFF.

In its sample, this clonotype was seen many times. CDR3 in amino acids: CASSLLKTGAPLAKNIQYF. CDR3 sequence (DNA): TGCGCCAGCAGCCTCCTAAAAACAGGGGCCCCCTTAGCCAAAAACATTCAGTACTTC. The chain couples TRBV4-1 to TRBJ2-4; TRBD1 matches 7 bases. Germline loops: CDR1 MGHRA, CDR2 YSYEKL. V dropped 4 bases and J dropped 0; count of bases not matched to a gene: 15. CDR3 length equals 19 residues.

V gene TRBV24-1 combines with J gene TRBJ1-2, with 7 bases lining up with TRBD1. Germline CDR1 and CDR2: KGHDR and SFDVKD. CDR3 length: 13 residues. J gave up 8 bases and V 3 bases, and 5 bases lay outside the gene matches. This chain's CDR3 is CATSDAQGDGYTF. The CDR3 DNA reads TGTGCCACCAGTGATGCCCAGGGGGACGGCTACACCTTC.

Worth noting for this clonotype: Relative to the germline gene, one junction end is altered; a read error may explain this. The V gene is TRBV9, the J gene TRBJ1-5; 8 bases agree with TRBD1. This CDR3 contains 16 residues. CDR1 is SGDLS, CDR2 YYNGEE, per germline. The CDR3, as DNA: TGTGCCAGCAGCGTAGCGGGACAGGTTGGCAATCAGCCTCAGCATTTT. Encoded protein: CASSVAGQVGNQPQHF.

V usage is TRBV18 and J usage is TRBJ2-7; D is unclear. Trimming stripped 10 bases from V and 0 bases from J, with 13 bases between. The length of the CDR3 is 13 residues. Looked up from germline, CDR1 is KGHSH and CDR2 is LQKENI. The CDR3 sequence is CANYGEASYEQYF. In DNA, the CDR3 is TGTGCCAACTACGGCGAGGCCTCCTACGAGCAGTACTTC.

This chain links TRBV5-5 with TRBJ1-2, with 8 bases lining up with TRBD1. Germline V gene lookup returns CDR1 SGHKS and CDR2 YYEKEE (reference sequence). The V segment lost 5 bases and the J segment 5 bases; nucleotides outside the gene matches: 8. CDR3 length: 14 amino acids. CDR3 in DNA: TGTGCCAGCAGTTCTTCAGGGGGCGCGTATGGCTACACCTTC. It codes for CASSSSGGAYGYTF. Full variable domain (outside the CDR3, taken from reference TRBV5-5 and TRBJ1-2): DAGVTQSPTHLIKTRGQQVTLRCSPISGHKSVSWYQQVLGQGPQFIFQYYEKEERGRGNFPDRFSARQFPNYSSELNVNALLLGDSALYLCASSSSGGAYGYTFGSGTRLTVV.

This clonotype turned up a few times. The chain recombines TRBV7-8 with TRBJ1-5, with D uncertain. This CDR3 region has 16 residues. The germline gives CDR1 SGHVS, CDR2 FQNEAQ. The V gene lost 5 bases and the J gene lost 4 bases, with 18 bases spanning the gap. This CDR3 is CASSPSRPGRNQPQHF. CDR3 in DNA: TGTGCCAGCAGCCCCTCTCGACCGGGCCGTAATCAGCCCCAGCATTTT.

This clonotype was recorded at least ten times. CDR3 DNA sequence: TGTGCCTGGAGTGCTGGGACAGTGCAAGAGACCCAGTACTTC. The encoded protein is CAWSAGTVQETQYF. The genes are TRBV30 and TRBJ2-5; 7 positions match TRBD1. Germline CDR1 GTSNPN, CDR2 SVGIG (reference sequence). Trimming cost V 1 base and J 2 bases; bases outside gene matches: 4. The CDR3 is made up of 14 amino acids.

The sample holds many counts of this clonotype. This chain uses TRBV6-2 or TRBV6-3 with TRBJ2-5; D perhaps matches TRBD1 (5 bases). Deletions cut 1 base from V and 3 bases from J, with 12 bases between. Germline V gene data show CDR1 as MNHEY and CDR2 as SVGEGT. The CDR3 runs 15 residues. In DNA, the CDR3 is TGTGCCAGCAGTTACTTCGGCAGGGCCAAAGAGACCCAGTACTTC. It translates to CASSYFGRAKETQYF.

The table lists this clonotype with many counts. This chain links TRBV10-3 with TRBJ2-5, with 12 bases fitting TRBD2. CDR3 length equals 15 residues. Germline CDR1 is ENHRY and CDR2 is SYGVKD. V was clipped by 0 bases and J by 5 bases; unmatched bases: 1. The CDR3 sequence: CAISESLAGGETQYF. In nucleotides, the CDR3 is TGTGCCATCAGTGAGTCGCTAGCGGGAGGGGAGACCCAGTACTTC.

This clonotype was seen repeatedly, ten times or more. The chain joins TRBV7-9 to TRBJ1-6, with D unclear. V was shortened by 6 bases and J by 8 bases, with 14 bases between the two germline ends. Germline V gives CDR1 SEHNR, CDR2 FQNEAQ (reference sequence). There are 14 residues in the CDR3. The CDR3 here is CASRPGGTHSPLHF. The CDR3 region has the DNA TGTGCCAGCAGGCCGGGAGGAACGCATTCACCCCTCCACTTT.

This clonotype came up many times. The chain combines TRBV19 with TRBJ1-1; D not resolved. With 5 bases removed from V and 4 bases from J, the gap between germline ends came to 20 bases. This CDR3 region has 16 residues. Germline V lookup: CDR1 LNHDA, CDR2 SQIVND (reference sequence). The CDR3 nucleotides read TGTGCCAGTAGTGCCTGGACCCGGAGGGAGGGCACTGAAGCTTTCTTT. Its protein is CASSAWTRREGTEAFF.

Ten or more counts support this clonotype. The chain carries TRBV28 and TRBJ1-6; the match to TRBD1 covers 10 bases. The CDR3 consists of 16 residues. Germline trimming cut 6 bases from V and 8 bases from J; bases unmatched to any gene: 10. Germline CDR1 and CDR2: MDHEN and SYDVKM. The chain's CDR3 is CASRYSGTGVHSPLHF. The CDR3 region has the DNA TGTGCCAGCAGATACTCCGGGACAGGGGTCCATTCACCCCTCCACTTT.

This clonotype has at least ten counts. The chain carries TRBV20-1 and TRBJ1-3; D gene ambiguous. From germline, CDR1 is DFQATT and CDR2 SNEGSKA (reference sequence). With 2 bases removed from V and 3 bases from J, the gap between germline ends came to 8 bases. CDR3 length equals 13 residues. In DNA form, the CDR3 reads TGCAGTGCTAGACAGGAGAATGGAAACACCATATATTTT. Translation gives CSARQENGNTIYF.

This clonotype has a count of ten or more. The gene calls are TRBV7-9 and TRBJ2-5, with 10 bases lining up with TRBD2. Germline CDR1 is SEHNR and CDR2 is FQNEAQ (reference sequence). CDR3 size: 16 residues. V gave up 5 bases and J gave up 3 bases; unmatched junction bases: 9. The CDR3 DNA is TGTGCCAGCAGCAAACCCGGGACTAGCGTCAAAGAGACCCAGTACTTC. Encoded protein: CASSKPGTSVKETQYF.

In this sample, this clonotype turned up many times. The chain is built from TRBV24-1 and TRBJ1-2; 7 positions match TRBD1. Trimming cost V 12 bases and J 4 bases; bases outside gene matches: 4. Germline V gene sequence: CDR1 KGHDR, CDR2 SFDVKD. The CDR3 contains 11 residues. The CDR3 region has the DNA TGTGCCGCCGGGACAGCCTATGGCTACACCTTC. As protein: CAAGTAYGYTF.

This clonotype was seen at least ten times. This chain uses TRBV6-1 with TRBJ2-5; D might be TRBD1 (6 bases). Trimming left V 1 base short and J 5 bases short, with 14 bases between. Germline V CDR1 and CDR2: MNHNS, SASEGT. The CDR3 runs to 15 residues. In nucleotides, the CDR3 is TGTGCCAGCAGTGAAGAGGCGGACAGACTTGAGACCCAGTACTTC. Its protein is CASSEEADRLETQYF.

Many counts were recorded for this clonotype. The chain is built from TRBV20-1 and TRBJ2-7, with 7 bases matching TRBD2. CDR3 length equals 15 residues. Losses at the gene ends were 8 bases for V and 1 base for J; bases not matched to a gene: 14. Germline V gene sequence: CDR1 DFQATT, CDR2 SNEGSKA (reference sequence). The CDR3 coding sequence is TGCAGTTTAACGCGGGAGTCCCGTCATTCCTACGAGCAGTACTTC. It translates to CSLTRESRHSYEQYF.

This clonotype was found many times. The chain uses TRBV19 and TRBJ2-2; D remains ambiguous. The ends were cut back, 3 bases at V and 4 bases at J, with 12 bases in the middle. The CDR3 runs 15 residues. CDR1 and CDR2 (germline): LNHDA, SQIVND (reference sequence). The CDR3 region is CASSIIRGGTGELFF. DNA for the CDR3: TGTGCCAGTAGTATTATCCGTGGTGGCACCGGGGAGCTGTTTTTT.

This clonotype was detected many times. This rearrangement joins TRBV20-1 to TRBJ2-7; possible D gene TRBD1, 6 bases. V lost 0 bases and J 3 bases, leaving 15 bases between the germline ends. This CDR3 has 15 residues. Germline CDR1 and CDR2: DFQATT and SNEGSKA (reference sequence). The CDR3 loop reads CSARDLRTAVYEQYF. CDR3 in DNA: TGCAGTGCTAGAGATCTCAGGACAGCGGTCTACGAGCAGTACTTC.

This clonotype was seen only a few times. The V call is TRBV4-3, the J call TRBJ2-2; 10 nucleotides line up with TRBD1. Germline V lookup: CDR1 LGHNA, CDR2 YSLEER. V dropped 4 bases and J dropped 6; count of bases not matched to a gene: 8. The CDR3 has 16 residues. CDR3: CASSRTSGQGAGELFF. Here the CDR3 DNA reads TGCGCCAGCAGCCGCACTAGCGGACAGGGGGCCGGGGAGCTGTTTTTT.